The 18 T cell receptor beta chains reported below all come from one sample, sequenced in a study of blood T cell repertoires in COVID-19. The method was immunoSEQ multiplex PCR; TCRdb's version includes in-frame clones alone and lacks a portion of them. The sample contains a few hundred thousand clones, roughly nine tenths of which appear only once. The sequencing sample was made of PBMCs or T cells enriched from blood (not recorded which). All receptors come from a woman aged 50 to 65 who had been exposed to COVID-19.

For the CDR3, the DNA is TGTGCCAGCAGCTCCCCGGGACAGGGGGCGATGTATGGCTACACCTTC. As protein: CASSSPGQGAMYGYTF. V and J are TRBV5-4 and TRBJ1-2, with 12 positions matching TRBD1. CDR3 length: 16 amino acids. The ends lost 3 bases at V and 5 bases at J; junction bases unmatched: 8. From germline, CDR1 is SGHNT and CDR2 YYREEE (reference sequence).

The V and J genes are TRBV6-5 and TRBJ1-6; 8 bases are a match to TRBD1. The germline CDR1 and CDR2 sequences are MNHEY and SVGAGI. The CDR3 contains 13 residues. The ends lost 5 bases at V and 9 bases at J; junction bases unmatched: 3. The CDR3 protein is CASSRTGSSPLHF. CDR3 nucleotide sequence: TGTGCCAGCAGTCGGACAGGGAGTTCACCCCTCCACTTT.

The chain links TRBV7-2 to TRBJ2-3; the D is unclear. V gave up 1 base and J gave up 0 bases, with 11 bases separating them. CDR3 size: 16 residues. Looked up from germline, CDR1 is SGHTA and CDR2 is FQGNSA. The CDR3 DNA reads as TGTGCCAGCAGCTTAGTTCGGAGTCAGAGCACAGATACGCAGTATTTT. Its translation: CASSLVRSQSTDTQYF.

In regard to this clone: The same CDR3 arises from other DNA sequences in this sample as well. V is TRBV27 and J is TRBJ1-2; D might be TRBD1 (6 bases). The germline V gene has CDR1 MNHEY and CDR2 SMNVEV (reference sequence). Between the trimmed V and J ends, which lost 2 bases and 2 bases, there was a span of 9 bases. The CDR3 spans 14 residues. CDR3 loop: CASSLTGTNYGYTF. The CDR3 DNA sequence: TGTGCCAGCAGTTTAACAGGGACCAACTATGGCTACACCTTC.

V is TRBV3-1 (or the pseudogene TRBV3-2) and J is TRBJ1-2; 9 nucleotides line up with TRBD1. The CDR3 has 16 amino acids. Germline CDR1 is LGHDT and CDR2 is YNNKEL (reference sequence). The V gene end was trimmed by 5 bases and the J gene end by 4 bases; junction bases not matched to a gene: 11. CDR3 sequence: CASSLRTGESLYGYTF. CDR3 DNA: TGTGCCAGCAGCTTAAGGACAGGGGAAAGCCTCTATGGCTACACCTTC.

V gene TRBV2 combines with J gene TRBJ2-5; perhaps TRBD2 as D (6 bases). Germline V gene lookup returns CDR1 SNHLY and CDR2 FYNNEI. V was clipped by 5 bases and J by 0 bases, with 13 bases between them. This CDR3 is built from 15 residues. CDR3 amino acids: CASSRGISNQETQYF. Written as DNA, the CDR3 is TGTGCCAGCAGTCGCGGGATAAGTAACCAAGAGACCCAGTACTTC.

The chain has TRBV14 and TRBJ1-2, with 12 bases matching TRBD1. Per the germline V gene, CDR1 is SGHDN and CDR2 is FVKESK. V dropped 4 bases and J dropped 7; count of bases not matched to a gene: 7. This CDR3 has 15 amino acids. The DNA of the CDR3 is TGTGCCAGCAGCCGGTCCGGGACAGGGGGCCTTGGCTACACCTTC. Protein sequence: CASSRSGTGGLGYTF.

V gene TRBV6-5 combines with J gene TRBJ2-3; 11 bases are shared with TRBD2. The V and J ends lost 1 base and 4 bases, in that order; junction bases with no gene match: 4. Germline CDR1 MNHEY, CDR2 SVGAGI. The CDR3 is made up of 16 amino acids. The CDR3 sequence is CASSYFSGGAADTQYF. The CDR3 bases are TGTGCCAGCAGTTACTTTAGCGGGGGGGCGGCAGATACGCAGTATTTT.

Only one count was recorded for this clone. V gene TRBV5-1 combines with J gene TRBJ1-4; possibly TRBD1 for D (6 bases). Germline V lookup: CDR1 SGHRS, CDR2 YFSETQ. V dropped 0 bases and J dropped 4 bases, with 13 bases sitting between them. The CDR3 totals 16 residues. The DNA of the CDR3 is TGCGCCAGCAGCTTGGTTGGGGGCGCAGTTAATGAAAAACTGTTTTTT. This codes for CASSLVGGAVNEKLFF. The full variable domain, rest sourced from reference TRBV5-1 and TRBJ1-4, is KAGVTQTPRYLIKTRGQQVTLSCSPISGHRSVSWYQQTPGQGLQFLFEYFSETQRNKGNFPGRFSGRQFSNSRSEMNVSTLELGDSALYLCASSLVGGAVNEKLFFGSGTQLSVL.

The V gene is TRBV7-2, the J gene TRBJ1-1; maybe TRBD1 (6 bases). V lost 2 bases and J lost 3, with 13 bases in between. CDR3 length: 15 amino acids. Germline V lookup: CDR1 SGHTA, CDR2 FQGNSA. The CDR3 spells CASSLLGGAYTEAFF. The CDR3 DNA follows: TGTGCCAGCAGCTTACTAGGGGGGGCCTACACTGAAGCTTTCTTT.

This chain connects TRBV28 to TRBJ1-4; weak D call: TRBD1 (5 bases). This CDR3 is built from 15 residues. V lost 5 bases, J lost 5 bases, and 15 bases lay in between. Per the germline V gene, CDR1 is MDHEN and CDR2 is SYDVKM. CDR3 nucleotide sequence: TGTGCCAGCAGTGCAGGGCAGGGAAACAATGAAAAACTGTTTTTT. Residues: CASSAGQGNNEKLFF. Full variable domain (rest looked up from reference TRBV28 and TRBJ1-4): DVKVTQSSRYLVKRTGEKVFLECVQDMDHENMFWYRQDPGLGLRLIYFSYDVKMKEKGDIPEGYSVSREKKERFSLILESASTNQTSMYLCASSAGQGNNEKLFFGSGTQLSVL.

This clone was picked up one time. The V call is TRBV5-1, the J call TRBJ2-5; D might be TRBD1 (5 bases). Germline V gene lookup returns CDR1 SGHRS and CDR2 YFSETQ. V lost 3 bases and J lost 1, with 7 bases in between. This CDR3 is 13 amino acids long. The CDR3 DNA sequence: TGCGCCAGCAGCTGGCAGGGCCAAGAGACCCAGTACTTC. It is translated as CASSWQGQETQYF. The full variable domain, with the rest looked up from reference TRBV5-1 and TRBJ2-5, is KAGVTQTPRYLIKTRGQQVTLSCSPISGHRSVSWYQQTPGQGLQFLFEYFSETQRNKGNFPGRFSGRQFSNSRSEMNVSTLELGDSALYLCASSWQGQETQYFGPGTRLLVL.

CDR3 nucleotides: TGTGCCGTCCCCACAGCTGCCGGAGGAAACACCATATATTTT. As protein: CAVPTAAGGNTIYF. The V and J genes are TRBV30 and TRBJ1-3; no definite D call. This CDR3 comprises 14 residues. Germline V gene sequence: CDR1 GTSNPN, CDR2 SVGIG (reference sequence). Trimming removed 8 bases from V and 4 bases from J, with 18 bases in between.

The chain uses TRBV24-1 and TRBJ1-2; D gene unclear. V lost 4 bases and J 4 bases, leaving 6 bases between the germline ends. The CDR3 has 12 amino acids. CDR1 KGHDR and CDR2 SFDVKD come from the germline V gene. The CDR3 DNA follows: TGTGCCACCAGTGAGGACTCCTATGGCTACACCTTC. It is translated as CATSEDSYGYTF.

The V gene is TRBV6-5, the J gene TRBJ2-7, with 7 bases identical to TRBD1. This CDR3 has 13 amino acids. Germline V lookup: CDR1 MNHEY, CDR2 SVGAGI. V shed 8 bases and J 3 bases; nucleotides not matched to a gene: 7. The DNA of the CDR3 is TGTGCCAGCCAGGGACAGACTAACTACGAGCAGTACTTC. It encodes CASQGQTNYEQYF.

The rearrangement links TRBV10-3 to TRBJ2-2; D is unresolved. CDR1 and CDR2 from the germline V gene are ENHRY and SYGVKD. V was clipped by 0 bases and J by 7 bases, with 12 bases between them. The CDR3 length is 15 residues. This chain's CDR3 is CAISESVSSVGELFF. In DNA form, the CDR3 reads TGTGCCATCAGTGAGTCGGTTAGCTCAGTCGGGGAGCTGTTTTTT.

This clone was recorded only once. This chain connects TRBV5-6 to TRBJ1-1; D gene uncertain. Germline V gene data show CDR1 as SGHDT and CDR2 as YYEEEE. V shed 0 bases and J shed 2 bases, with 2 bases lying between them. The CDR3 consists of 12 residues. The CDR3 DNA reads as TGTGCCAGCAGCTTGGCTAACACTGAAGCTTTCTTT. Its protein is CASSLANTEAFF.

V and J are TRBV7-2 and TRBJ1-6; D unclear. The CDR3 spans 13 residues. V shed 5 bases and J shed 10 bases, with 12 bases lying between them. Germline V gives CDR1 SGHTA, CDR2 FQGNSA. In nucleotides, the CDR3 is TGTGCCAGCAGCAAAATCTCGGAGTCACCCCTCCACTTT. Its protein is CASSKISESPLHF.